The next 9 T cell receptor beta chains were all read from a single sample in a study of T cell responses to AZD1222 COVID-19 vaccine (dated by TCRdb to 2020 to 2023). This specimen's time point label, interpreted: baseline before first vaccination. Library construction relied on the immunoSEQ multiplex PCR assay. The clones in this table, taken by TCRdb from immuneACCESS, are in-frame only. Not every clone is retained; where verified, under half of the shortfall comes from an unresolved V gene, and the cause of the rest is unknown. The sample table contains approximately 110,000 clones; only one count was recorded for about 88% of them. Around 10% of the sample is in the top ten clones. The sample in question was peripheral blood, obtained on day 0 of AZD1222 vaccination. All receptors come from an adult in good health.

CDR3 DNA sequence: TGTGCCAGCAGCTTTTTCGTGACTAGCGGGAATAGCTACGAGCAGTACTTC. This sequence encodes CASSFFVTSGNSYEQYF. The genes are TRBV11-2 and TRBJ2-7, with 11 bases matching TRBD2. Germline V gene lookup returns CDR1 SGHAT and CDR2 FQNNGV. The CDR3 runs 17 residues. J lost 3 bases, V lost 3 bases, and 10 bases had no gene match.

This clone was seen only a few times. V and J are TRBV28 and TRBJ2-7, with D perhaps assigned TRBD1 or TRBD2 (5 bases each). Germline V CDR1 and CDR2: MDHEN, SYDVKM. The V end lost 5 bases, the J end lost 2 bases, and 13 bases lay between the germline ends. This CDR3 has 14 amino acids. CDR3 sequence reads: CASSDRDGAYEQYF. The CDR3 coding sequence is TGTGCCAGCAGTGACCGGGACGGGGCCTACGAGCAGTACTTC. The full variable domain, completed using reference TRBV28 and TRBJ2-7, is DVKVTQSSRYLVKRTGEKVFLECVQDMDHENMFWYRQDPGLGLRLIYFSYDVKMKEKGDIPEGYSVSREKKERFSLILESASTNQTSMYLCASSDRDGAYEQYFGPGTRLTVT.

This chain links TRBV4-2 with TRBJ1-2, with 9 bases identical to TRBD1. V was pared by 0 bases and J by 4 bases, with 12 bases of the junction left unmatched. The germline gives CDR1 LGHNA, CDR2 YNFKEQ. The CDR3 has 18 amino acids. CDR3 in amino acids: CASSQEEPGQGIFYGYTF. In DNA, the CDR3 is TGTGCCAGCAGCCAAGAGGAGCCGGGACAGGGTATTTTCTATGGCTACACCTTC.

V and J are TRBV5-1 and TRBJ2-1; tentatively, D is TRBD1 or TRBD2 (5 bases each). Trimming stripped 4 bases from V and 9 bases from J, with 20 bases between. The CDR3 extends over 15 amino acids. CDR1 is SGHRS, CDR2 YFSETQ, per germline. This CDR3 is CASSPTGAARGEQFF. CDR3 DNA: TGCGCCAGCAGCCCCACCGGGGCGGCAAGGGGTGAGCAGTTCTTC.

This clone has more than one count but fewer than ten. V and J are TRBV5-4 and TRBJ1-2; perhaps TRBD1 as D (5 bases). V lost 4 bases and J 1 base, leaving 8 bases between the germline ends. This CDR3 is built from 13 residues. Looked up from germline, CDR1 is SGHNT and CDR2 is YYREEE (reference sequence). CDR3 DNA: TGTGCCAGCAGCCGGGACCGTAACTATGGCTACACCTTC. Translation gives CASSRDRNYGYTF.

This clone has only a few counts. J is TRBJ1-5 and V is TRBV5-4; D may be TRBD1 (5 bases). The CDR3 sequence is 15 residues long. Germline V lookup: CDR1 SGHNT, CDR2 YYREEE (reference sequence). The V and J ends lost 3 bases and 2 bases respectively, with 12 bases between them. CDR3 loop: CASSSQGLGNQPQHF. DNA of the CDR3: TGTGCCAGCAGCTCCCAGGGATTAGGCAATCAGCCCCAGCATTTT.

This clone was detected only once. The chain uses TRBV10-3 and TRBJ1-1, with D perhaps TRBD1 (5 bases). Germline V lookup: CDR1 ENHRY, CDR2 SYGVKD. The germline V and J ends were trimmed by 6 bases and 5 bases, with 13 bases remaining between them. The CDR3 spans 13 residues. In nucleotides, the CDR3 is TGTGCCATCAGACCCGACAGAGAAACTGAAGCTTTCTTT. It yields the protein CAIRPDRETEAFF.

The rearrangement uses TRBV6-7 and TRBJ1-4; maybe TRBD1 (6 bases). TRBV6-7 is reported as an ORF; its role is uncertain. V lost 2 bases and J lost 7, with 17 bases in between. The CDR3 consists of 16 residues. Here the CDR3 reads CASSYAQDSSAEKLFF. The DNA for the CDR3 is TGTGCCAGCAGTTACGCCCAGGACAGTTCCGCTGAAAAACTGTTTTTT.

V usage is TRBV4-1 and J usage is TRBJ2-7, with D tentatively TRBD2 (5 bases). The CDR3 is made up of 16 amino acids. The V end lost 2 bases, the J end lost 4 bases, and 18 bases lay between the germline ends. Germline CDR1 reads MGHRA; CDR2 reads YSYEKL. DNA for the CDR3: TGCGCCAGCAGCCAATATCCCGTGGGGAGAAAGTACGAGCAGTACTTC. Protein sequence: CASSQYPVGRKYEQYF.